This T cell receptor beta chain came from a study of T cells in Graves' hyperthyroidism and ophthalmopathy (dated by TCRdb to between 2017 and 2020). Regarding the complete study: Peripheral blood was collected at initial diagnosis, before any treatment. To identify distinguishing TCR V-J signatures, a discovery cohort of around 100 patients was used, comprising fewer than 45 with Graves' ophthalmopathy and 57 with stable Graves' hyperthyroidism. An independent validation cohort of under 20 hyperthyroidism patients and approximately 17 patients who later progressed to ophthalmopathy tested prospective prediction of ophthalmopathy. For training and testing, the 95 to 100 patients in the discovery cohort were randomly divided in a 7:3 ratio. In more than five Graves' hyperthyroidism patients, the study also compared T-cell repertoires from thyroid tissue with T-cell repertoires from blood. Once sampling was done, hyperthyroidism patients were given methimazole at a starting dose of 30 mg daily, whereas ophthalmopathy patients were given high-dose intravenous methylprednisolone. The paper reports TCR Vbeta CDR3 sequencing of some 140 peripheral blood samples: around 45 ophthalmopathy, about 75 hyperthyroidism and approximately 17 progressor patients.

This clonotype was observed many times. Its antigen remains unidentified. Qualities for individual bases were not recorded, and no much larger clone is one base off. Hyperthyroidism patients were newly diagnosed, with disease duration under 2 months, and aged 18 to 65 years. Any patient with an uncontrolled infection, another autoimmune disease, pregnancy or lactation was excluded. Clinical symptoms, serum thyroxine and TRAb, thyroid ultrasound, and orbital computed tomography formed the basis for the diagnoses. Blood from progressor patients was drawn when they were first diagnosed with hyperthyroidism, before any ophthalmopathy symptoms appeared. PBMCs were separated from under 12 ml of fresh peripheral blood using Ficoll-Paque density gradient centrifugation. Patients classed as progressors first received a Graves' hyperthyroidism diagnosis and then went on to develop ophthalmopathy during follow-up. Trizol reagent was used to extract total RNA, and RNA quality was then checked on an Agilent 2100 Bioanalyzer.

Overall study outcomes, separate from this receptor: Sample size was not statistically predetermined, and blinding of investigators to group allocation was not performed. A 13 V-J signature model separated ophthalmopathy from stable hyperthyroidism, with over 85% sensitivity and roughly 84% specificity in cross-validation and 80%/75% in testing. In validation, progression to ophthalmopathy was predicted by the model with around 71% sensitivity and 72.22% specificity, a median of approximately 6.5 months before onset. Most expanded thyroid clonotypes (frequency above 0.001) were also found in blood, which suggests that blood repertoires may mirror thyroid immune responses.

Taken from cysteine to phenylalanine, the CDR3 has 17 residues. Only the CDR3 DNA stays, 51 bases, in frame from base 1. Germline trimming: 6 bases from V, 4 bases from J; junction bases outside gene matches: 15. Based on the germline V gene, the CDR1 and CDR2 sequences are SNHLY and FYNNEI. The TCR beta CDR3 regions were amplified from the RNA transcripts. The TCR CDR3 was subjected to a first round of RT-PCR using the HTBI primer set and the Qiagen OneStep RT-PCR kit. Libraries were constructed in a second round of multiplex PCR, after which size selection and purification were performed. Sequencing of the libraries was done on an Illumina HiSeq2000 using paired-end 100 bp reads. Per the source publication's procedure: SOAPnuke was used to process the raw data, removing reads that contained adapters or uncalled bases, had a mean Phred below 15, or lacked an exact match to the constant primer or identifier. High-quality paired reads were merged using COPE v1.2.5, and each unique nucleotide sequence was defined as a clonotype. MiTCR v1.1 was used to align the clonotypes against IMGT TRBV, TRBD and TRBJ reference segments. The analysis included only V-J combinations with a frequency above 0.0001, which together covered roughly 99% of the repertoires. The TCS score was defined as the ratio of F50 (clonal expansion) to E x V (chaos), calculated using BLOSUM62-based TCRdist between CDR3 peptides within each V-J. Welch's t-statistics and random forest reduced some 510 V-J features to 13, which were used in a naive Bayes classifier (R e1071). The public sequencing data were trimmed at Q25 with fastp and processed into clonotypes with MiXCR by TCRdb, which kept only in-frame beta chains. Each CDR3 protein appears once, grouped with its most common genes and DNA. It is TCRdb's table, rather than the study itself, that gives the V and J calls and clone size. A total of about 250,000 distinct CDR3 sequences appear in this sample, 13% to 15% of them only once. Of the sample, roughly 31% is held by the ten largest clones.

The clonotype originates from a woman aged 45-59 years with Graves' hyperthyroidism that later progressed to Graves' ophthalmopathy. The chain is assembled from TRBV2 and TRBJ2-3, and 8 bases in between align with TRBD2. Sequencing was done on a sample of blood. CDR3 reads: CASRTSPSGSRADTQYF. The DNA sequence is TGTGCCAGCAGGACGAGCCCGAGCGGGAGTAGGGCAGATACGCAGTATTTT. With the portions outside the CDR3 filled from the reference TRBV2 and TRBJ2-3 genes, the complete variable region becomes EPEVTQTPSHQVTQMGQEVILRCVPISNHLYFYWYRQILGQKVEFLVSFYNNEISEKSEIFDDQFSVERPDGSNFTLKIRSTKLEDSAMYFCASRTSPSGSRADTQYFGPGTRLTVL.